The following is a T cell receptor beta chain sequence with its context. Researchers ran the PCR with 60 Vbeta and 13 Jbeta primers. The protocol was immunoSEQ multiplex PCR, while the TCRdb copy is restricted to in-frame clones and leaves out a portion. This sample has roughly 190,000 clones, with roughly 80% found just once. This record comes from a study of cytomegalovirus exposure and HLA in healthy donors. V was trimmed by 0 bases and J by 2 bases, leaving 8 bases between them. Germline loops: CDR1 SGHNT, CDR2 YYREEE (reference sequence). This CDR3 has 14 amino acids. Sequenced input: PBMCs. This clonotype was sampled from a woman between 50 and 59 years old in good health and CMV-seronegative. This chain joins TRBV5-4 and TRBJ1-1, with D hard to call. CDR3 in amino acids: CASSLALTNTEAFF. The CDR3 DNA follows: TGTGCCAGCAGCTTGGCCCTAACTAACACTGAAGCTTTCTTT.